Presented here are 27 T cell receptor beta chains from one specimen sequenced in a study of early T cells in non-severe SARS-CoV-2 infection. One entry per CDR3 protein results from TCRdb running MiXCR on the 5' RACE reads. In the table there are roughly 51,000 distinct CDR3 sequences, about 7.8% of which are singletons. The sequenced material came from whole blood. These receptors originate from an adult who was a healthcare worker with PCR-confirmed SARS-CoV-2 infection or an uninfected control (not recorded which).

This clonotype was observed at least ten times. The CDR3 sequence is CATSDPAKGTDTQYF. Here the CDR3 DNA reads TGTGCCACCAGTGATCCAGCCAAGGGCACAGATACGCAGTATTTT. The rearrangement joins TRBV24-1 to TRBJ2-3, with no clear D. From germline, CDR1 is KGHDR and CDR2 SFDVKD. The length of the CDR3 is 15 residues. Trimming removed 3 bases at V and 1 base at J, with 10 bases between.

There are a few counts of this clonotype. The chain recombines TRBV19 with TRBJ1-6, with TRBD1 matching 9 bases. J lost 0 bases, V lost 3 bases, and 9 bases had no gene match. The CDR3 is 19 residues long. The germline CDR1 and CDR2 sequences are LNHDA and SQIVND (reference sequence). The CDR3 spells CASSIGTGKGSSYNSPLHF. The CDR3 DNA reads as TGTGCCAGTAGTATCGGGACAGGGAAGGGAAGCTCCTATAATTCACCCCTCCACTTT.

This clonotype occurred many times. The CDR3 sequence: CASSQDGSGNTIYF. CDR3 coding DNA: TGTGCCAGCTCCCAAGACGGCTCTGGAAACACCATATATTTT. The rearrangement links TRBV18 to TRBJ1-3; no clear D gene. The CDR3 sequence is 14 residues long. The germline CDR1 and CDR2 sequences are KGHSH and LQKENI. Trimming removed 6 bases at V and 0 bases at J, with 9 bases between.

In its sample, this clonotype was seen a few times. This rearrangement joins TRBV6-2 or TRBV6-3 to TRBJ1-4; the D is unclear. This CDR3 is built from 15 residues. CDR1 and CDR2 (germline): MNHEY, SVGEGT. Trimming cost V 5 bases and J 5 bases, with 15 bases left between them. The CDR3 protein is CASSTRTEPNEKLFF. In DNA, the CDR3 is TGTGCCAGCAGTACCCGGACGGAGCCGAATGAAAAACTGTTTTTT.

This clonotype was detected ten times or more. The chain links TRBV18 to TRBJ2-7; no definite D call. The ends were cut back, 4 bases at V and 1 base at J, with 11 bases in the middle. From germline, CDR1 is KGHSH and CDR2 LQKENI. CDR3 size: 14 residues. The DNA of the CDR3 is TGTGCCAGCTCACGTATTGGGCAGTCCTACGAGCAGTACTTC. Its translation is CASSRIGQSYEQYF.

This clonotype was seen repeatedly, ten times or more. The V call is TRBV12-3 or TRBV12-4, the J call TRBJ1-5; tentatively, D is TRBD1 (6 bases). CDR3 length: 16 amino acids. V was cut by 4 bases and J by 1 base, with 14 bases left in between. This CDR3 reads CASSYRAEGSNQPQHF. In nucleotides, the CDR3 is TGTGCCAGCAGTTACAGGGCAGAGGGAAGCAATCAGCCCCAGCATTTT.

This clonotype came up many times. The V and J genes are TRBV4-1 and TRBJ2-1; the D gene is possibly TRBD2 (5 bases). CDR1 and CDR2 from the germline V gene are MGHRA and YSYEKL. The CDR3 has 15 residues. With 1 base removed from V and 2 bases from J, the gap between germline ends came to 9 bases. This CDR3 is CASSQGFGTYNEQFF. CDR3 DNA: TGCGCCAGCAGCCAAGGCTTCGGGACCTACAATGAGCAGTTCTTC.

This clonotype has at least ten counts. The V gene is TRBV28, the J gene TRBJ1-1; 8 bases are shared with TRBD1. The CDR3 consists of 15 residues. The germline CDR1 and CDR2 sequences are MDHEN and SYDVKM. With 4 bases clipped from V and 1 base from J, the junction kept 5 bases outside the gene matches. The chain's CDR3 is CASSSLDRGNTEAFF. Written as DNA, the CDR3 is TGTGCCAGCAGTTCCCTCGACAGGGGGAACACTGAAGCTTTCTTT.

This clonotype was seen at least ten times. The CDR3 spells CASRLTQYGYTF. The CDR3 region has the DNA TGTGCCAGCAGGCTTACACAATATGGCTACACCTTC. This sequence joins TRBV2 and TRBJ1-2, with unresolved D. The CDR3 is made up of 12 amino acids. The V end lost 6 bases, the J end lost 5 bases, and 10 bases lay between the germline ends. CDR1 is SNHLY, CDR2 FYNNEI, per germline. The full variable domain, with the rest looked up from reference TRBV2 and TRBJ1-2, is EPEVTQTPSHQVTQMGQEVILRCVPISNHLYFYWYRQILGQKVEFLVSFYNNEISEKSEIFDDQFSVERPDGSNFTLKIRSTKLEDSAMYFCASRLTQYGYTFGSGTRLTVV.

This chain joins TRBV19 and TRBJ2-7, with unresolved D. With 7 bases removed from V and 0 bases from J, the gap between germline ends came to 16 bases. Germline CDR1 and CDR2: LNHDA and SQIVND (reference sequence). The CDR3 consists of 15 residues. The CDR3 loop reads CASTPAKARSYEQYF. The CDR3 bases are TGTGCCAGTACGCCAGCGAAGGCCCGCTCCTACGAGCAGTACTTC.

This clonotype was counted a few times. The chain links TRBV5-1 to TRBJ2-2; tentatively, D is TRBD1 (6 bases). The CDR3 runs 18 residues. Germline lookup yields CDR1 SGHRS and CDR2 YFSETQ. Trimming cost V 0 bases and J 0 bases, with 15 bases left between them. CDR3 amino acids: CASSLVSGDRSNTGELFF. The CDR3 DNA is TGCGCCAGCAGCTTGGTTTCAGGGGACCGCTCGAACACCGGGGAGCTGTTTTTT. The full variable domain, with the rest looked up from reference TRBV5-1 and TRBJ2-2, is KAGVTQTPRYLIKTRGQQVTLSCSPISGHRSVSWYQQTPGQGLQFLFEYFSETQRNKGNFPGRFSGRQFSNSRSEMNVSTLELGDSALYLCASSLVSGDRSNTGELFFGEGSRLTVL.

This clonotype has a count of ten or more. The chain combines TRBV18 with TRBJ1-1; TRBD1 might be the D (5 bases). CDR3 length: 15 amino acids. V was trimmed by 4 bases and J by 3 bases, leaving 15 bases between them. Germline CDR1 is KGHSH and CDR2 is LQKENI. CDR3 DNA: TGTGCCAGCTCACTCTTGACAGCTGGGTACACTGAAGCTTTCTTT. It encodes CASSLLTAGYTEAFF.

This clonotype has only a few counts. The chain joins TRBV27 to TRBJ2-7, with 10 bases that match TRBD1. CDR1 is MNHEY, CDR2 SMNVEV, per germline (reference sequence). CDR3 length equals 13 residues. The V segment lost 4 bases and the J segment 5 bases; nucleotides outside the gene matches: 2. This CDR3 reads CASSWTGGNEQYF. CDR3 coding DNA: TGTGCCAGCAGTTGGACAGGGGGGAACGAGCAGTACTTC.

This clonotype was seen only a few times. The genes are TRBV7-9 and TRBJ1-2; the D gene is possibly TRBD1 (6 bases). The CDR3 consists of 13 residues. Germline-derived CDR1 and CDR2 are SEHNR and FQNEAQ (reference sequence). The V end lost 4 bases, the J end lost 4 bases, and 10 bases lay between the germline ends. CDR3 nucleotides: TGTGCCAGCAGCTCGGACAGCCCCTATGGCTACACCTTC. This gives the protein CASSSDSPYGYTF.

This clonotype was seen many times. This chain uses TRBV3-1 with TRBJ2-3, with TRBD2 matching 11 bases. CDR1 is LGHDT and CDR2 is YNNKEL in the germline V gene (reference sequence). CDR3 length: 17 amino acids. V gave up 2 bases and J gave up 0 bases; unmatched junction bases: 4. CDR3 nucleotides: TGTGCCAGCAGCCAACTAGCGGGGGGCCCTAGCACAGATACGCAGTATTTT. Protein: CASSQLAGGPSTDTQYF.

The table lists this clonotype with a few counts. The chain combines TRBV15 with TRBJ2-5; TRBD1 is a possible D gene (5 bases). The CDR3 totals 14 residues. Trimming shortened V by 1 base and J by 0 bases, and 6 bases separated the two germline ends. Germline CDR1 LNHNV, CDR2 YYDKDF (reference sequence). DNA of the CDR3: TGTGCCACCAGCAGAGGACAGAACCAAGAGACCCAGTACTTC. It yields the protein CATSRGQNQETQYF.

The chain recombines TRBV2 with TRBJ2-3; D unresolved. Germline-derived CDR1 and CDR2 are SNHLY and FYNNEI. This CDR3 spans 11 amino acids. V lost 6 bases to trimming and J lost 4 bases, with 5 bases between them. For the CDR3, the DNA is TGTGCCAGCAGGGGGTCAGATACGCAGTATTTT. Its protein is CASRGSDTQYF.

This clonotype has a count of ten or more. The rearrangement uses TRBV27 and TRBJ1-6; perhaps TRBD1 as D (6 bases). The CDR3 has 14 residues. V dropped 2 bases and J dropped 7 bases, with 9 bases sitting between them. Germline V lookup: CDR1 MNHEY, CDR2 SMNVEV (reference sequence). The CDR3 DNA reads TGTGCCAGCAGTTTAGAGGGGGTAAATTCACCCCTCCACTTT. Its protein is CASSLEGVNSPLHF.

The rearrangement uses TRBV6-1 and TRBJ2-7; D is unresolved. The CDR3 totals 11 residues. V shed 11 bases and J shed 4 bases, with 12 bases lying between them. The germline gives CDR1 MNHNS, CDR2 SASEGT. This chain's CDR3 is CAARLVYEQYF. DNA of the CDR3: TGTGCCGCTAGACTGGTATACGAGCAGTACTTC.

This clonotype showed up many times. The chain joins TRBV5-6 to TRBJ2-2; either TRBD1 or TRBD2 may supply D (6 bases each). This CDR3 has 15 amino acids. V lost 5 bases and J lost 4, with 15 bases in between. The germline V gene has CDR1 SGHDT and CDR2 YYEEEE. The CDR3: CASSMGPGATGELFF. In nucleotides, the CDR3 is TGTGCCAGCAGTATGGGGCCGGGGGCCACCGGGGAGCTGTTTTTT. Filled out from reference TRBV5-6 and TRBJ2-2, the complete variable domain reads DAGVTQSPTHLIKTRGQQVTLRCSPKSGHDTVSWYQQALGQGPQFIFQYYEEEERQRGNFPDRFSGHQFPNYSSELNVNALLLGDSALYLCASSMGPGATGELFFGEGSRLTVL.

This clonotype appeared a few times. This chain connects TRBV25-1 to TRBJ2-5; D possibly corresponds to TRBD2 (5 bases). The V end lost 1 base, the J end lost 5 bases, and 11 bases lay between the germline ends. Looked up from germline, CDR1 is MGHDK and CDR2 is SYGVNS. The CDR3 has 14 residues. This CDR3 is CASSEFPRVETQYF. DNA for the CDR3: TGTGCCAGCAGTGAATTCCCGAGGGTCGAGACCCAGTACTTC.

This clonotype was observed at least ten times. V is TRBV6-2 or TRBV6-3 and J is TRBJ1-5; D not resolved. The CDR3 is 13 amino acids. The V end lost 2 bases, the J end lost 6 bases, and 8 bases lay between the germline ends. Per germline, CDR1 MNHEY and CDR2 SVGEGT. CDR3 in amino acids: CASSYRQVQPQHF. The CDR3 region has the DNA TGTGCCAGCAGTTACCGTCAGGTTCAGCCCCAGCATTTT.

This clonotype was counted ten times or more. The gene calls are TRBV7-9 and TRBJ1-1; D might be TRBD1 (6 bases). Germline-derived CDR1 and CDR2 are SEHNR and FQNEAQ (reference sequence). The CDR3 consists of 14 residues. The germline V and J ends were trimmed by 5 bases and 0 bases, with 10 bases remaining between them. The CDR3, as DNA: TGTGCCAGCAGCCGACAGGCGCTGAACACTGAAGCTTTCTTT. It is translated as CASSRQALNTEAFF.

The chain carries TRBV28 and TRBJ2-4; perhaps TRBD1 as D (6 bases). Germline V CDR1 and CDR2: MDHEN, SYDVKM. There are 15 residues in the CDR3. V lost 6 bases, J lost 0 bases, and 12 bases lay in between. The CDR3 region has the DNA TGTGCCAGCAGACGTCAGGGGTTAGCCAAAAACATTCAGTACTTC. It codes for CASRRQGLAKNIQYF.

The chain couples TRBV10-3 to TRBJ2-2, with 9 nucleotides matching TRBD1. CDR1 is ENHRY, CDR2 SYGVKD, per germline. The trim removed 3 bases at V and 1 base at J, leaving 3 bases unmatched. The CDR3 totals 16 residues. CDR3 loop: CAISDPGQGNTGELFF. CDR3 in DNA: TGTGCCATCAGTGACCCGGGACAGGGGAACACCGGGGAGCTGTTTTTT.

This clonotype came up many times. V and J are TRBV5-4 and TRBJ1-2; maybe TRBD1 (6 bases). The CDR3 is 15 residues long. With 4 bases removed from V and 4 bases from J, the gap between germline ends came to 17 bases. Germline values: CDR1 SGHNT, CDR2 YYREEE (reference sequence). This CDR3 is CASSRPIQGIYGYTF. The CDR3 DNA sequence: TGTGCCAGCAGCCGACCTATACAGGGAATCTATGGCTACACCTTC.

The genes are TRBV10-1 and TRBJ2-3; no firm D call. The germline CDR1 and CDR2 sequences are WNHNN and SYGVQD (reference sequence). The CDR3 consists of 13 residues. The V and J ends lost 5 bases and 14 bases respectively, with 20 bases between them. The CDR3 region is CASSPSVNSRGYF. In DNA form, the CDR3 reads TGCGCCAGCAGTCCCTCCGTAAACAGCCGCGGGTATTTT.